This T cell receptor beta chain was recovered during a study of cytomegalovirus exposure and HLA in healthy donors. At the level of the study: A prior analysis found roughly 110 million unique TCR beta sequences from around 180 million T cells. Study results and limitations: Later analysis identified several of the most significant clusters that appeared linked to common viral pathogens. In an earlier analysis, in approximately 570 donors, most V segments appeared productive either ~87% or ~30% of the time. What was likely a sequencing artifact was a cluster of highly shared sequence variants.

Remarks on this clone: Its antigen is not known.

V was shortened by 2 bases and J by 2 bases, with 11 bases between the two germline ends. Germline V CDR1 and CDR2: MNHNY, SVGAGI (reference sequence). The CDR3 has 15 residues. PCR involved 60 Vbeta and 13 Jbeta primers. Clones were sequenced by immunoSEQ multiplex PCR, and TCRdb holds only the in-frame ones, with some missing. The sample is made up of 150,000 to 200,000 clones, and the top ten hold less than 0.95% of it. The sample comprised PBMCs. The J gene is TRBJ2-3, the V gene TRBV6-6; a weak D match, TRBD2 (5 bases). This clonotype was sampled from a woman aged 18 to 35 in good health and CMV-seropositive. CDR3 coding DNA: TGTGCCAGCAGTTACGTGGACTTTCCCACAGATACGCAGTATTTT. Its protein is CASSYVDFPTDTQYF.